The 10 T cell receptor beta chains reported below all come from one sample, sequenced in a study of blood T cell repertoires in COVID-19. Using immunoSEQ multiplex PCR, the repertoire was profiled, and TCRdb retains in-frame clones only, with some absent. The table lists fewer than 200,000 clones, around 79% of them singletons. Sequenced: peripheral blood. The receptors originated from a woman aged 70-85 years with acute or convalescent COVID-19.

This clone has just one count. The chain uses TRBV2 and TRBJ2-3; 9 nucleotides align to TRBD2. V trimming: 8 bases; J trimming: 4 bases; junction bases outside the gene matches: 4. The CDR3 has 13 residues. Germline lookup yields CDR1 SNHLY and CDR2 FYNNEI. The CDR3 is CASHGLASDTQYF. The CDR3 region has the DNA TGTGCCAGCCATGGACTAGCGTCAGATACGCAGTATTTT.

The chain uses TRBV4-1 and TRBJ1-1; the match to TRBD1 covers 8 bases. Unmatched junction bases numbered 10, after V lost 5 bases and J lost 5 bases. The length of the CDR3 is 15 residues. CDR1 is MGHRA, CDR2 YSYEKL, per germline. The CDR3 spells CASSAPGGLETEAFF. As DNA, the CDR3 is TGCGCCAGCAGCGCCCCAGGGGGCTTGGAGACTGAAGCTTTCTTT.

J is TRBJ2-1 and V is TRBV7-2; no firm D call. The germline V gene has CDR1 SGHTA and CDR2 FQGNSA. V lost 1 base and J 10 bases, leaving 14 bases between the germline ends. The CDR3 length is 14 residues. This chain's CDR3 is CASSLDALGREQFF. For the CDR3, the DNA is TGTGCCAGCAGCTTAGACGCCCTAGGAAGGGAGCAGTTCTTC. Complete variable domain (other parts from reference TRBV7-2 and TRBJ2-1): GAGVSQSPSNKVTEKGKDVELRCDPISGHTALYWYRQSLGQGLEFLIYFQGNSAPDKSGLPSDRFSAERTGGSVSTLTIQRTQQEDSAVYLCASSLDALGREQFFGPGTRLTVL.

This sequence joins TRBV11-2 and TRBJ1-5; a weak D match, TRBD1 (6 bases). The CDR3 has 18 residues. Germline assignment: CDR1 SGHAT and CDR2 FQNNGV. Trimming stripped 5 bases from V and 0 bases from J, with 20 bases between. This CDR3 reads CASSIRGAETHSNQPQHF. The DNA of the CDR3 is TGTGCCAGCAGCATCAGGGGCGCCGAAACACATAGCAATCAGCCCCAGCATTTT.

The gene calls are TRBV19 and TRBJ1-5, with TRBD1 as a possible D gene (5 bases). There are 15 residues in the CDR3. The V end was cut by 4 bases, the J end by 5 bases, with 15 bases between. Germline CDR1 LNHDA, CDR2 SQIVND (reference sequence). CDR3 nucleotides: TGTGCCAGTAGTACCCCCATCCGGGGGTATCAGCCCCAGCATTTT. This codes for CASSTPIRGYQPQHF.

V and J are TRBV10-3 and TRBJ2-3; 8 bases match TRBD2. CDR1 and CDR2 from the germline V gene are ENHRY and SYGVKD. The CDR3 sequence is 14 residues long. With V trimmed by 5 bases and J by 0 bases, 1 base remained unmatched. The DNA of the CDR3 is TGTGCCATCAGTAGCGGGAGTAGCACAGATACGCAGTATTTT. Amino acids: CAISSGSSTDTQYF.

The chain uses TRBV7-9 and TRBJ1-5; D unresolved. The CDR3 length is 12 residues. Germline CDR1 SEHNR, CDR2 FQNEAQ (reference sequence). Deletions cut 6 bases from V and 9 bases from J, with 12 bases between. The CDR3 sequence is CASSRDAGPQHF. In nucleotides, the CDR3 is TGTGCCAGCAGTCGAGACGCGGGGCCCCAGCATTTT.

The chain employs TRBV6-5 and TRBJ2-7, with D possibly being TRBD1 (5 bases). This CDR3 has 12 amino acids. Trimming stripped 7 bases from V and 4 bases from J, with 11 bases between. Germline CDR1 MNHEY, CDR2 SVGAGI. The CDR3 DNA reads as TGTGCCAGCACCCCAGGGCTGTACGAGCAGTACTTC. Translated: CASTPGLYEQYF.

This clone was seen only once. The gene calls are TRBV5-1 and TRBJ2-7; D may be TRBD1 (6 bases). Trimming removed 4 bases from V and 2 bases from J, with 16 bases in between. CDR3 length equals 15 residues. The germline V gene has CDR1 SGHRS and CDR2 YFSETQ. CDR3 region: CASSIGQQIAYEQYF. CDR3 bases: TGCGCCAGCAGCATAGGACAGCAGATTGCCTACGAGCAGTACTTC. The complete variable domain, with remaining parts taken from reference TRBV5-1 and TRBJ2-7, reads KAGVTQTPRYLIKTRGQQVTLSCSPISGHRSVSWYQQTPGQGLQFLFEYFSETQRNKGNFPGRFSGRQFSNSRSEMNVSTLELGDSALYLCASSIGQQIAYEQYFGPGTRLTVT.

This rearrangement joins TRBV18 to TRBJ2-7; D perhaps matches TRBD1 (6 bases). V was trimmed by 6 bases and J by 5 bases, leaving 20 bases between them. Germline CDR1 is KGHSH and CDR2 is LQKENI. The CDR3 spans 15 residues. The DNA for the CDR3 is TGTGCCAGCTCCCAAGCAGGGGACCCTTCCAACGAGCAGTACTTC. It codes for CASSQAGDPSNEQYF.